The 7 T cell receptor beta chains below come from one sample, sequenced in a study of cytomegalovirus exposure and HLA in healthy donors. The PCR made use of 60 Vbeta and 13 Jbeta primers. Clones were sequenced by immunoSEQ multiplex PCR, and TCRdb holds only the in-frame ones, with some missing. The repertoire consists of some 140,000 clones, with more than 75% occurring once and the leading ten covering 0.85% to 1.4%. The sequenced sample consisted of PBMCs. The receptors originated from a male donor in good health and CMV-seronegative.

The chain is built from TRBV10-3 and TRBJ1-1, with 8 bases identical to TRBD1. Germline lookup yields CDR1 ENHRY and CDR2 SYGVKD. CDR3 size: 15 residues. J gave up 11 bases and V 4 bases, and 15 bases lay outside the gene matches. Here the CDR3 reads CAISGAAGGELEAFF. The CDR3 coding sequence is TGTGCCATCAGTGGAGCGGCAGGGGGCGAGTTGGAGGCTTTCTTT.

The CDR3 loop reads CASGFGSANQPQHF. The DNA for the CDR3 is TGTGCTAGTGGTTTTGGCAGCGCAAATCAGCCCCAGCATTTT. The rearrangement joins TRBV12-5 to TRBJ1-5; D is unresolved. The CDR3 is 14 amino acids. The V gene's germline CDR1 is LGHNT and CDR2 FRNRAP. V was pared by 3 bases and J by 4 bases, with 10 bases between. Filled out from reference TRBV12-5 and TRBJ1-5, the complete variable domain reads DARVTQTPRHKVTEMGQEVTMRCQPILGHNTVFWYRQTMMQGLELLAYFRNRAPLDDSGMPKDRFSAEMPDATLATLKIQPSEPRDSAVYFCASGFGSANQPQHFGDGTRLSIL.

The rearrangement links TRBV30 to TRBJ2-5, with D perhaps matching TRBD1 (5 bases). With 5 bases removed from V and 7 bases from J, the gap between germline ends came to 17 bases. The CDR3 sequence is 13 residues long. Germline V lookup: CDR1 GTSNPN, CDR2 SVGIG (reference sequence). The CDR3 nucleotides are TGTGCCTGGGCCCCAGGGCCCGCAGGGACCCAGTACTTC. It specifies CAWAPGPAGTQYF.

This chain links TRBV7-9 with TRBJ2-2, with D possibly matching TRBD2 (7 bases). V was pared by 11 bases and J by 2 bases, with 12 bases between. The CDR3 spans 13 residues. CDR1 is SEHNR and CDR2 is FQNEAQ in the germline V gene (reference sequence). CDR3 coding DNA: TGTGCCGAGGGGGGGAGCAACACCGGGGAGCTGTTTTTT. Protein: CAEGGSNTGELFF.

A remark on this clone: Within the sample, other DNA sequences also encode this same CDR3. V and J are TRBV29-1 and TRBJ2-7, with D tentatively TRBD2 (5 bases). V was trimmed by 1 base and J by 1 base, leaving 8 bases between them. There are 13 residues in the CDR3. Germline CDR1 SQVTM, CDR2 ANQGSEA. DNA for the CDR3: TGCAGCGTTGAAGCGGGATCGTCCTACGAGCAGTACTTC. It translates to CSVEAGSSYEQYF.

V gene TRBV7-3 combines with J gene TRBJ2-3, with TRBD2 matching over 11 bases. The CDR3 sequence is 17 residues long. CDR1 SGHTA and CDR2 FQGTGA come from the germline V gene. The trim removed 1 base at V and 1 base at J, leaving 4 bases unmatched. Here the CDR3 DNA reads TGTGCCAGCAGCTTAATCGGTAGCGGGGGGGGCACAGATACGCAGTATTTT. Protein: CASSLIGSGGGTDTQYF.

Note on this clone: The junction and the germline gene differ at one end; a read error may be behind it. V is TRBV7-9 and J is TRBJ1-1; tentatively, D is TRBD1 (6 bases). Germline loops: CDR1 SEHNR, CDR2 FQNEAQ (reference sequence). The CDR3 has 12 amino acids. The CDR3 protein is CSSSLGQKEAFF. Here the CDR3 DNA reads TGTTCCAGCAGCCTAGGACAGAAAGAAGCTTTCTTT.